This TCR beta chain was recovered during a study of T cell repertoires in cytomegalovirus infection. Study-level background: Recently identified HLA-C-restricted CMV epitopes were among the peptides used.

TCRdb fed the reads into MiXCR, producing one record per CDR3 protein. The sample has roughly 920,000 distinct CDR3 sequences; around 32% are singletons. A note on this clonotype: The antigen is not known. It is likely a read error, because the conserved phenylalanine at the end of the CDR3 is missing. It is unclear where the CDR3 begins or ends on the DNA, so no DNA is shown, and the CDR3 is as TCRdb lists it.

The clonotype was recovered from a human donor in good health (CMV status not recorded). Some clones in this sample may be carry-over from other donors' samples. Sequences were derived from cultured CD8+ T cells from PBMCs, sampled from culture after CMV antigen stimulation.

The CDR3 is CSARGGTV. This chain links TRBV20-1 with TRBJ1-1. 8 amino acids form the CDR3, both terminal residues included. Per germline, CDR1 DFQATT and CDR2 SNEGSKA (reference sequence).